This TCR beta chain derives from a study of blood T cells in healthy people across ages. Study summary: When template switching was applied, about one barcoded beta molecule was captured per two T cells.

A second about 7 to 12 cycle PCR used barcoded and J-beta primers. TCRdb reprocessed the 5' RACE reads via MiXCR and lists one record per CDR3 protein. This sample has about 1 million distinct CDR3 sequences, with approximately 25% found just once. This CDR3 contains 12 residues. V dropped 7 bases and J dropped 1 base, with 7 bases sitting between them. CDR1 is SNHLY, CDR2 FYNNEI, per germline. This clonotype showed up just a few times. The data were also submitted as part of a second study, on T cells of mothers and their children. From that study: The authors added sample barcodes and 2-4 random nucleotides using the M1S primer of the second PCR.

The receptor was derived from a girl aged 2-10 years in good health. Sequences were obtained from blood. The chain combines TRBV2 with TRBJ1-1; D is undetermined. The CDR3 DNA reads TGTGCCAGCACAGGCTCGAACACTGAAGCTTTCTTT. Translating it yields CASTGSNTEAFF.